This T cell receptor (beta chain) is drawn from a study of blood T cell repertoires in COVID-19. This clone was seen only once. Participants were aged roughly 18 to 90 years, lived in 25 or so US areas, and enrolled virtually. Membership in each cohort depended on participant-reported clinical history. V shed 5 bases and J 4 bases; nucleotides not matched to a gene: 3. The CDR3 length is 13 residues. As processed by the authors: Nucleated cell counts were estimated from reference gene primer amplification. Assay: immunoSEQ multiplex PCR; the TCRdb copy retains only in-frame clones and omits some. V and J calls and clone size come straight from that table; D and trimming were deduced from the DNA. The table shows 120,000 to 150,000 clones, with roughly 90% occurring only once.

Sequences were obtained from PBMCs or T cells enriched from blood (not recorded which). The chain uses TRBV12-3 or TRBV12-4 and TRBJ1-1; 8 bases map to TRBD1. The sequence came from a woman aged 25 to 39 with acute COVID-19. As DNA, the CDR3 is TGTGCCAGCAGTCGCGGGACAGGCACTGAAGCTTTCTTT. Protein sequence: CASSRGTGTEAFF.